This TCR beta chain appears in the sequencing data of a study of T cell responses to AZD1222 COVID-19 vaccine. Broader study findings: Unmutated variant regions reportedly attract nearly half of all spike-specific TCRs. Spike-wide vaccine-associated CD4 TCRs dominated at 160-218 and 743-854. Donors, mostly white British, included more females; clonal diversity was possibly underestimated. Spike-specific TCR breadth and depth went up after people got two AZD1222 doses.

V dropped 5 bases and J dropped 3; count of bases not matched to a gene: 9. This CDR3 spans 15 amino acids. In germline, CDR1 is SGHAT, CDR2 FQDESV (reference sequence). Notes on this clone: Its cognate antigen is unknown.

TCRdb's copy holds only in-frame clones and misses some; the assay was immunoSEQ multiplex PCR. Among just under 35,000 clones listed, approximately 86% were seen once. Specimen: peripheral blood, collected on day 0 of AZD1222 vaccination. This clonotype was obtained from an adult in good health. This chain connects TRBV11-1 to TRBJ1-2, with 7 bases lining up with TRBD1. The CDR3 here is CASSPRDRAYYGYTF. The CDR3 bases are TGTGCCAGCAGCCCCCGGGACAGAGCCTACTATGGCTACACCTTC.